The T cell receptor beta chain under discussion was sequenced for a study of cytomegalovirus exposure and HLA in healthy donors. The wider study: The Caucasian-associated ancestry cluster held about 80% of around 380 genotyped donors.

Researchers ran the PCR with 60 Vbeta and 13 Jbeta primers. Method: immunoSEQ multiplex PCR; TCRdb's copy keeps in-frame clones and lacks some. The data show around 140,000 clones, with around 59% seen just once and around 1.8% held by the top ten. Study results and limitations: The study listed roughly 160 cytomegalovirus-associated TCR beta chains. Analyzed later, association rates of TCRs varied across HLA loci, with DRB1 most and HLA-C fewest.

Germline V CDR1 and CDR2: LGHNA, YSLEER. The CDR3 length is 18 residues. The trim removed 0 bases at V and 5 bases at J, leaving 9 bases unmatched. As concerns this clone: Antigen unknown.

This clonotype was sampled from a male donor in good health and CMV-seronegative. This chain joins TRBV4-3 and TRBJ2-5, with TRBD2 identical over 13 bases. The sample was PBMCs. The CDR3 bases are TGCGCCAGCAGCCAAGATTGGGCACTAGCGGGGGGGCTGGAGACCCAGTACTTC. It encodes CASSQDWALAGGLETQYF.